Given below is one T cell receptor beta chain in context. Its antigen remains unidentified. The sample comes from a study of T cell responses to AZD1222 COVID-19 vaccine. Notes on the study in general: With dominance at 160-218 and 743-854, vaccine-associated CD4 TCRs spanned spike.

The CDR3 consists of 13 residues. Trimming at V came to 8 bases and at J to 5 bases, leaving 6 bases not matched to a gene. Germline assignment: CDR1 SNHLY and CDR2 FYNNEI. TCRdb's table, derived via immunoSEQ multiplex PCR, lists solely in-frame clones and lacks some. The profile shows about 56,000 clones, less than 90% of them singletons. This specimen consisted of peripheral blood, obtained 28 days after the second AZD1222 dose. The genes are TRBV2 and TRBJ2-5, with 9 nucleotides matching TRBD2. The clonotype comes from an adult who received the AZD1222 COVID-19 vaccine. CDR3 loop: CASVAGEIETQYF. CDR3 in DNA: TGTGCCAGCGTAGCGGGAGAAATTGAGACCCAGTACTTC.